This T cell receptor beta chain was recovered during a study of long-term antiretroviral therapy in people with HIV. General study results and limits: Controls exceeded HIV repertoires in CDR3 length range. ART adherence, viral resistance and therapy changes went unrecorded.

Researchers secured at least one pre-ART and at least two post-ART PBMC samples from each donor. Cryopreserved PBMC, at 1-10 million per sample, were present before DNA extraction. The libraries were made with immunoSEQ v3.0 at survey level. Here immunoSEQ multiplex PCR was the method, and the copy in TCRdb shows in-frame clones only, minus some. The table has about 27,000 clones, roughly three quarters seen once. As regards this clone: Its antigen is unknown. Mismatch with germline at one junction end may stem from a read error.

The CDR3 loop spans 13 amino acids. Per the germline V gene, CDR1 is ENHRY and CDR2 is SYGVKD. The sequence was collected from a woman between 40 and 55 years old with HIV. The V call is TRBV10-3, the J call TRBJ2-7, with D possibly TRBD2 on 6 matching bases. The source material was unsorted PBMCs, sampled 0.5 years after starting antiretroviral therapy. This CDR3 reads CAISESGTGRGDF. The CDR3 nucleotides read TGTGCCATCAGTGAGTCTGGAACAGGCCGCGGGGACTTC.